This T cell receptor beta chain was profiled in a study of neurological immune-mediated disorders. TCRdb recomputed calls from the 5' RACE reads with MiXCR, one row per CDR3 protein. Seen here are about 59,000 distinct CDR3 sequences, over 9.5% observed once, and the top ten hold about 10%. This clonotype showed up many times. The sequencing input was PBMCs. The origin of this receptor is a woman aged 55-70 years with HTLV-1-associated myelopathy (HAM/TSP).

The CDR3 coding sequence is TGTGCCAGCAGTGAACCCGACAGGGGGGTTCATAATTCACCCCTCCACTTT. Its translation: CASSEPDRGVHNSPLHF. The V and J genes are TRBV25-1 and TRBJ1-6; 9 positions agree with TRBD1. There are 17 residues in the CDR3. The trim removed 2 bases at V and 5 bases at J, leaving 7 bases unmatched. Germline loops: CDR1 MGHDK, CDR2 SYGVNS.